The 32 T cell receptor beta chains presented below share a single source sample, sequenced in a study of OX40 agonist ivuxolimab in advanced cancers. Clones were sequenced by immunoSEQ multiplex PCR, and TCRdb holds only the in-frame ones, with some missing. The sample holds about 84,000 clones; around 94% are singletons and the top ten take approximately 11%. Sample: CD4+ or CD8+ T cells sorted from blood, taken in a trial of the OX40 agonist ivuxolimab. Receptors were obtained from an adult with an advanced solid tumor such as melanoma, head and neck, liver or kidney cancer.

V is TRBV9 and J is TRBJ2-1; D gene uncertain. CDR3 length: 11 residues. Germline V CDR1 and CDR2: SGDLS, YYNGEE. The V end lost 0 bases, the J end lost 7 bases, and 2 bases lay between the germline ends. The DNA for the CDR3 is TGTGCCAGCAGCGTAGCGAATGAGCAGTTCTTC. This translates into CASSVANEQFF.

The chain links TRBV5-6 to TRBJ2-7; 8 bases line up with TRBD2. The germline gives CDR1 SGHDT, CDR2 YYEEEE. V trimming: 6 bases; J trimming: 7 bases; junction bases outside the gene matches: 18. The CDR3 length is 16 residues. Here the CDR3 reads CASTDIGRGGRWEQYF. The CDR3 nucleotides read TGTGCCAGCACCGATATCGGGAGGGGAGGAAGGTGGGAGCAGTACTTC.

By sample share, this clone is medium-sized. The chain employs TRBV5-6 and TRBJ1-4; the match to TRBD1 covers 7 bases. Germline CDR1 reads SGHDT; CDR2 reads YYEEEE. V lost 3 bases and J lost 8; bases outside the gene matches: 10. The CDR3 is made up of 15 amino acids. The CDR3 region is CASSYDRDLGEKLFF. In DNA, the CDR3 is TGTGCCAGCAGCTACGACAGGGATTTAGGCGAAAAACTGTTTTTT.

This chain uses TRBV11-2 with TRBJ2-7; no reliable D call. V was clipped by 2 bases and J by 3 bases, with 11 bases between them. Per the germline V gene, CDR1 is SGHAT and CDR2 is FQNNGV. The CDR3 runs 14 residues. In DNA form, the CDR3 reads TGTGCCAGCAGCTTACAGGTCCAGAACTACGAGCAGTACTTC. It encodes CASSLQVQNYEQYF.

The CDR3 spells CASSYRDEQFF. For the CDR3, the DNA is TGTGCCAGCAGTTACCGGGATGAGCAGTTCTTC. The chain uses TRBV6-5 and TRBJ2-1; D ambiguous. V was trimmed by 2 bases and J by 8 bases, leaving 4 bases between them. Germline V CDR1 and CDR2: MNHEY, SVGAGI. This CDR3 spans 11 amino acids.

The V and J genes are TRBV20-1 and TRBJ1-6; no clear D gene. The CDR3 covers 10 residues. Trimming pared 5 bases from V and 8 bases from J, leaving 4 bases between. Per germline, CDR1 DFQATT and CDR2 SNEGSKA (reference sequence). CDR3 sequence (DNA): TGCAGTGCTTACGATTCACCCCTCCACTTT. This codes for CSAYDSPLHF.

This chain uses TRBV6-5 with TRBJ2-7, with 7 positions matching TRBD2. CDR1 is MNHEY, CDR2 SVGAGI, per germline. This CDR3 is built from 12 residues. With 6 bases clipped from V and 3 bases from J, the junction kept 2 bases outside the gene matches. The CDR3 reads CASRGGNYEQYF. CDR3 nucleotide sequence: TGTGCCAGCAGGGGGGGGAACTACGAGCAGTACTTC.

The count of this clone is one. Other DNA sequences in this sample translate to the same CDR3. This chain joins TRBV6-5 and TRBJ1-1, with a tentative D call TRBD1 (5 bases). Trimming removed 6 bases from V and 1 base from J, with 9 bases in between. There are 13 residues in the CDR3. Germline CDR1 and CDR2: MNHEY and SVGAGI. The CDR3 spells CASSYGGNTEAFF. The CDR3 DNA sequence: TGTGCCAGCAGCTACGGGGGGAACACTGAAGCTTTCTTT.

The chain uses TRBV7-9 and TRBJ2-2; TRBD2 matches at 13 bases. This CDR3 is 17 amino acids long. CDR1 and CDR2 (germline): SEHNR, FQNEAQ (reference sequence). V lost 5 bases to trimming and J lost 4 bases; unmatched junction nucleotides: 7. The CDR3 sequence is CASSPGLAGVGTGELFF. As DNA, the CDR3 is TGTGCCAGCAGCCCTGGACTAGCGGGAGTGGGCACCGGGGAGCTGTTTTTT. Full variable domain (remainder filled in from reference TRBV7-9 and TRBJ2-2): DTGVSQNPRHKITKRGQNVTFRCDPISEHNRLYWYRQTLGQGPEFLTYFQNEAQLEKSRLLSDRFSAERPKGSFSTLEIQRTEQGDSAMYLCASSPGLAGVGTGELFFGEGSRLTVL.

V usage is TRBV9 and J usage is TRBJ2-3; a weak D match, TRBD2 (6 bases). Trimming stripped 6 bases from V and 1 base from J, with 15 bases between. The CDR3 is made up of 15 amino acids. Germline CDR1 SGDLS, CDR2 YYNGEE. CDR3 DNA sequence: TGTGCCAGCACCCTGGGCGCTAGCGGCACAGATACGCAGTATTTT. Amino acid sequence: CASTLGASGTDTQYF.

The rearrangement uses TRBV7-8 and TRBJ1-4; 8 nucleotides agree with TRBD1. The V gene's germline CDR1 is SGHVS and CDR2 FQNEAQ. CDR3 length: 14 residues. The V and J ends lost 3 bases and 8 bases, in that order; junction bases with no gene match: 5. Written as DNA, the CDR3 is TGTGCCAGCAGCTTTTACAGGGGGGACGAAAAACTGTTTTTT. It encodes CASSFYRGDEKLFF.

This clone is a singleton in its sample. The rearrangement uses TRBV5-1 and TRBJ2-1, with a weak D call TRBD2 (6 bases). Germline-derived CDR1 and CDR2 are SGHRS and YFSETQ. The CDR3 runs 13 residues. Trimming pared 2 bases from V and 13 bases from J, leaving 16 bases between. The chain's CDR3 is CASSFSRGTSQFF. In DNA, the CDR3 is TGCGCCAGCAGCTTCTCGAGAGGGACTTCTCAGTTCTTC.

The chain joins TRBV9 to TRBJ2-4, with 13 bases fitting TRBD2. CDR1 is SGDLS, CDR2 YYNGEE, per germline. This CDR3 contains 16 residues. V was pared by 3 bases and J by 16 bases, with 16 bases of the junction left unmatched. The CDR3 sequence is CASSASGTSGTWGLYF. The CDR3 DNA sequence: TGTGCCAGCAGCGCAAGCGGGACTAGCGGGACCTGGGGTCTATACTTC.

This clone appeared a single time. The chain recombines TRBV11-3 with TRBJ1-6; perhaps TRBD1 as D (6 bases). The V gene's germline CDR1 is SGHNT and CDR2 YENEEA. The CDR3 contains 15 residues. V was cut by 5 bases and J by 8 bases, with 16 bases left in between. CDR3 region: CASSEQGTSYSPLHF. DNA for the CDR3: TGTGCCAGCAGCGAGCAGGGGACGAGTTATTCACCCCTCCACTTT. Supplemented by reference TRBV11-3 and TRBJ1-6, the full variable domain reads EAGVVQSPRYKIIEKKQPVAFWCNPISGHNTLYWYLQNLGQGPELLIRYENEEAVDDSQLPKDRFSAERLKGVDSTLKIQPAELGDSAVYLCASSEQGTSYSPLHFGNGTRLTVT.

The chain employs TRBV15 and TRBJ2-7, with 7 bases that match TRBD1. The CDR3 extends over 14 amino acids. Unmatched junction bases numbered 7, after V lost 3 bases and J lost 5 bases. Germline assignment: CDR1 LNHNV and CDR2 YYDKDF (reference sequence). CDR3 nucleotides: TGTGCCACCAGCAGGATTCGAGGGGGCCACGAGCAGTACTTC. It codes for CATSRIRGGHEQYF.

The chain has TRBV4-1 and TRBJ2-1; D remains ambiguous. V lost 5 bases and J lost 6, with 17 bases in between. The CDR3 contains 15 residues. CDR1 is MGHRA, CDR2 YSYEKL, per germline. The CDR3: CASSSPGATSNEQFF. CDR3 sequence (DNA): TGCGCCAGCAGCAGCCCGGGTGCGACCTCCAATGAGCAGTTCTTC.

The V and J genes are TRBV27 and TRBJ2-3; 7 nucleotides agree with TRBD2. Trimming removed 7 bases from V and 0 bases from J; junction bases left unmatched: 22. This CDR3 contains 20 residues. The V gene's germline CDR1 is MNHEY and CDR2 SMNVEV (reference sequence). The CDR3, as DNA: TGTGCCAGCACCCGCTATTCGGTGGTAGCGGGCAGATCTAGCACAGATACGCAGTATTTT. Its translation: CASTRYSVVAGRSSTDTQYF.

The chain links TRBV28 to TRBJ2-5, with D possibly being TRBD1 (6 bases). V was pared by 5 bases and J by 2 bases, with 15 bases between. The CDR3 spans 15 residues. The germline V gene encodes CDR1 MDHEN and CDR2 SYDVKM. CDR3 protein: CASSPRTDQQETQYF. CDR3 sequence (DNA): TGTGCCAGCAGTCCCCGGACAGACCAACAAGAGACCCAGTACTTC.

The chain uses TRBV4-3 and TRBJ2-6; no reliable D call. Trimming removed 0 bases at V and 0 bases at J, with 9 bases between. Germline CDR1 LGHNA, CDR2 YSLEER. There are 17 residues in the CDR3. This CDR3 is CASSQDSHLSGANVLTF. The CDR3 DNA sequence: TGCGCCAGCAGCCAAGATTCACACCTCTCTGGGGCCAACGTCCTGACTTTC.

The chain carries TRBV16 and TRBJ2-3, with TRBD2 identical over 10 bases. Trimming cost V 1 base and J 7 bases; bases outside gene matches: 8. CDR1 KGHSY and CDR2 FQNENV come from the germline V gene. The CDR3 length is 16 residues. CDR3 protein: CASSQWLAGERNTQYF. Written as DNA, the CDR3 is TGTGCCAGCAGCCAATGGCTAGCGGGAGAACGGAATACGCAGTATTTT.

The chain joins TRBV2 to TRBJ2-7; weak D call: TRBD2 (7 bases). V was clipped by 0 bases and J by 8 bases, with 23 bases between them. The CDR3 runs 17 residues. Germline CDR1 is SNHLY and CDR2 is FYNNEI. This chain's CDR3 is CASSEAPLGGLGSKQYF. For the CDR3, the DNA is TGTGCCAGCAGTGAAGCGCCTTTGGGGGGGCTTGGGTCCAAGCAGTACTTC.

The chain employs TRBV23-1 and TRBJ2-3; D ambiguous. TRBV23-1 is placed among ORFs of uncertain function. The length of the CDR3 is 18 residues. Trimming left V 3 bases short and J 1 base short, with 20 bases between. CDR3 nucleotide sequence: TGCGCCAGCAGTCATAGTACCCGCGTGTCAGACTGCACAGATACGCAGTATTTT. As protein: CASSHSTRVSDCTDTQYF.

This chain connects TRBV5-6 to TRBJ1-4; 9 bases fit TRBD1. From germline, CDR1 is SGHDT and CDR2 YYEEEE. This CDR3 spans 18 amino acids. V was clipped by 4 bases and J by 0 bases; unmatched bases: 10. The CDR3 bases are TGTGCCAGCAGCACTCCGGGACAGGGAGGTACAACTAATGAAAAACTGTTTTTT. Translating gives CASSTPGQGGTTNEKLFF. Together with reference TRBV5-6 and TRBJ1-4, the CDR3 gives the full variable domain: DAGVTQSPTHLIKTRGQQVTLRCSPKSGHDTVSWYQQALGQGPQFIFQYYEEEERQRGNFPDRFSGHQFPNYSSELNVNALLLGDSALYLCASSTPGQGGTTNEKLFFGSGTQLSVL.

J is TRBJ2-5 and V is TRBV6-4; D is unclear. The J call may be faulty, since TRBJ2-7 better matches the DNA end. In germline, CDR1 is MRHNA, CDR2 SNTAGT. The CDR3 covers 15 residues. The CDR3 DNA follows: TGTGCCAGCAGTGACAAGCAAACTAAATCCTACGAGCAGTACTTC. Encoded protein: CASSDKQTKSYEQYF.

The gene calls are TRBV9 and TRBJ2-7, with D maybe TRBD1 (6 bases). This CDR3 comprises 13 residues. V lost 5 bases, J lost 4 bases, and 13 bases lay in between. Germline CDR1 SGDLS, CDR2 YYNGEE. As DNA, the CDR3 is TGTGCCAGCAGTTACTCGACAGGATACGAGCAGTACTTC. Protein: CASSYSTGYEQYF.

The CDR3 sequence is CASSETGAGGYTF. The DNA of the CDR3 is TGTGCCAGCAGTGAGACAGGAGCTGGGGGCTACACCTTC. The chain recombines TRBV6-5 with TRBJ1-2, with D perhaps matching TRBD1 (6 bases). Germline CDR1 MNHEY, CDR2 SVGAGI. The CDR3 has 13 residues. Trimming cost V 5 bases and J 8 bases, with 15 bases left between them.

The rearrangement links TRBV4-3 to TRBJ2-7; maybe TRBD2 (6 bases). V lost 1 base and J lost 6, with 16 bases in between. The length of the CDR3 is 15 residues. The germline gives CDR1 LGHNA, CDR2 YSLEER. Here the CDR3 reads CASSQGRWGEFEQYF. DNA of the CDR3: TGCGCCAGCAGCCAAGGAAGGTGGGGGGAATTCGAGCAGTACTTC.

The chain couples TRBV14 to TRBJ2-1; D is perhaps TRBD2 (5 bases). The CDR3 runs 16 residues. Looked up from germline, CDR1 is SGHDN and CDR2 is FVKESK. The ends were cut back, 4 bases at V and 4 bases at J, with 17 bases in the middle. CDR3 DNA sequence: TGTGCCAGCAGCCCGACATCCAGCGGTACATACAATGAGCAGTTCTTC. Translating it yields CASSPTSSGTYNEQFF. Full variable domain (missing parts from reference TRBV14 and TRBJ2-1): EAGVTQFPSHSVIEKGQTVTLRCDPISGHDNLYWYRRVMGKEIKFLLHFVKESKQDESGMPNNRFLAERTGGTYSTLKVQPAELEDSGVYFCASSPTSSGTYNEQFFGPGTRLTVL.

This chain links TRBV5-5 with TRBJ1-2; 7 bases are a match to TRBD1. This CDR3 is 15 amino acids long. J gave up 6 bases and V 1 base, and 9 bases lay outside the gene matches. Germline lookup yields CDR1 SGHKS and CDR2 YYEKEE (reference sequence). CDR3 DNA sequence: TGTGCCAGCAGCTTGTACTCTACAGGGGTTGATGGCTACACCTTC. Translation: CASSLYSTGVDGYTF.

This chain connects TRBV28 to TRBJ1-5, with a weak D call TRBD1 (6 bases). The ends were cut back, 3 bases at V and 3 bases at J, with 9 bases in the middle. CDR3 length: 14 amino acids. Germline lookup yields CDR1 MDHEN and CDR2 SYDVKM. The CDR3 DNA is TGTGCCAGCAGTTTTTACAGGGCCAATCAGCCCCAGCATTTT. Amino acid sequence: CASSFYRANQPQHF. The whole variable domain, filled in from reference TRBV28 and TRBJ1-5, reads DVKVTQSSRYLVKRTGEKVFLECVQDMDHENMFWYRQDPGLGLRLIYFSYDVKMKEKGDIPEGYSVSREKKERFSLILESASTNQTSMYLCASSFYRANQPQHFGDGTRLSIL.

This sequence joins TRBV5-1 and TRBJ1-2, with 12 bases matching TRBD1. Trimming cost V 2 bases and J 5 bases; bases outside gene matches: 7. The CDR3 is 16 residues long. Per the germline V gene, CDR1 is SGHRS and CDR2 is YFSETQ. The CDR3 nucleotides read TGCGCCAGCAGCTTCCAGGGACAGGGGGCAGGTTATGGCTACACCTTC. Amino acids: CASSFQGQGAGYGYTF.

The chain uses TRBV21-1 and TRBJ2-7; TRBD1, the table's D call, lacks a check against the DNA. TRBV21-1 is a recognized pseudogene. The CDR3 is made up of 16 amino acids. The CDR3 loop is CASRDRAESPSYEQYF. For the CDR3, the DNA is TGTGCGTCTCGGGACAGGGCGGAATCCCCCAGCTACGAGCAGTACTTC.